This T cell receptor beta chain was sequenced during a study of blood T cell repertoires in COVID-19. Study background: The origin of the acute and convalescent COVID-19 samples was the United States, Italy and Spain. In each case, the material was cDNA or gDNA derived from T cells, B-cell-depleted T cells, or PBMCs.

In the source study's methods: It was from reference gene primer amplification that nucleated cell counts were estimated. Repertoires were generated with immunoSEQ multiplex PCR, while TCRdb's copy carries only in-frame clones and drops some. V and J calls plus clone size are reproduced from that table; the DNA served to infer D and trimming. Of about 150,000 clones listed, about three quarters are singletons. CDR3 length equals 12 residues. V dropped 4 bases and J dropped 3 bases, with 9 bases sitting between them. Germline V gives CDR1 SQVTM, CDR2 ANQGSEA. V gene TRBV29-1 combines with J gene TRBJ1-2; D might be TRBD1 (6 bases). This sequence was found in an elderly man with acute or convalescent COVID-19. The sample consisted of peripheral blood. As DNA, the CDR3 is TGCAGCGTTGTGGGGGCAGACTATGGCTACACCTTC. Protein: CSVVGADYGYTF. The full variable domain, in which reference TRBV29-1 and TRBJ1-2 provide the parts outside the CDR3, is SAVISQKPSRDICQRGTSLTIQCQVDSQVTMMFWYRQQPGQSLTLIATANQGSEATYESGFVIDKFPISRPNLTFSTLTVSNMSPEDSSIYLCSVVGADYGYTFGSGTRLTVV.